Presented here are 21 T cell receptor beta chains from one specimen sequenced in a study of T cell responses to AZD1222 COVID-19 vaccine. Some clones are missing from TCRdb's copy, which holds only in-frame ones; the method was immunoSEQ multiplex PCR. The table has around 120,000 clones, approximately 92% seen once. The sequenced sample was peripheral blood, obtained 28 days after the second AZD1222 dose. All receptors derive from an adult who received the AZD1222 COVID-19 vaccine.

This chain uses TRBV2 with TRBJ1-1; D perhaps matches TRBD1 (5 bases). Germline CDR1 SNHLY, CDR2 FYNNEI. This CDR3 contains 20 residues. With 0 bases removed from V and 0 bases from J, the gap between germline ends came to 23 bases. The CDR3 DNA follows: TGTGCCAGCAGTGAAGCCCTTTCGGGTATGGACAATGCTGTGAACACTGAAGCTTTCTTT. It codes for CASSEALSGMDNAVNTEAFF.

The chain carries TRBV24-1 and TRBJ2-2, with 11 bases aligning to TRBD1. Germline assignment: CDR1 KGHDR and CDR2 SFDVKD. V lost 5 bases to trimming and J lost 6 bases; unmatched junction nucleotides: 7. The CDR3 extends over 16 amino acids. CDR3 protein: CATSGPGQGESGELFF. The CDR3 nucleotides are TGTGCCACCAGTGGTCCGGGACAGGGGGAGTCCGGGGAGCTGTTTTTT.

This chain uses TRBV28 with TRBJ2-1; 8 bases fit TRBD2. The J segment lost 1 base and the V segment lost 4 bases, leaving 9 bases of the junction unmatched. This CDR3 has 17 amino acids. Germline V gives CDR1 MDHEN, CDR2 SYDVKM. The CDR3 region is CASSSVIGLASYNEQFF. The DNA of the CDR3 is TGTGCCAGCAGTTCGGTCATAGGACTAGCTTCCTACAATGAGCAGTTCTTC.

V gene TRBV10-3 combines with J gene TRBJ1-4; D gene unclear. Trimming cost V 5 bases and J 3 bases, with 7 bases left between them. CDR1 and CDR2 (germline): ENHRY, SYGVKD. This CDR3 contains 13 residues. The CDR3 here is CAISLAANEKLFF. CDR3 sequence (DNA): TGTGCCATCAGTTTGGCAGCTAATGAAAAACTGTTTTTT.

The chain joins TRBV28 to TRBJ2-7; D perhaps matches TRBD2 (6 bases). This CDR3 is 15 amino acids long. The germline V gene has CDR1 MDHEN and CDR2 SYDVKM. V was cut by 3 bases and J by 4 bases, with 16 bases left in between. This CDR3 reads CASSFWGGSDYEQYF. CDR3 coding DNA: TGTGCCAGCAGTTTCTGGGGAGGTTCCGATTACGAGCAGTACTTC.

The CDR3 sequence: CASGRSVEQYF. As DNA, the CDR3 is TGTGCCAGCGGGCGGAGTGTCGAGCAGTACTTC. The gene calls are TRBV12-3 or TRBV12-4 and TRBJ2-7, with no clear D. The CDR3 is 11 residues long. V lost 8 bases to trimming and J lost 6 bases, with 11 bases between them.

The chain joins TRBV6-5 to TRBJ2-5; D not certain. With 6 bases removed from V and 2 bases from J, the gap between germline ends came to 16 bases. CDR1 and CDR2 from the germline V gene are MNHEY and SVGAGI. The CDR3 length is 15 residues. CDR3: CASRDPLAVQETQYF. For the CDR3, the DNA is TGTGCCAGCAGGGACCCCTTGGCGGTACAAGAGACCCAGTACTTC.

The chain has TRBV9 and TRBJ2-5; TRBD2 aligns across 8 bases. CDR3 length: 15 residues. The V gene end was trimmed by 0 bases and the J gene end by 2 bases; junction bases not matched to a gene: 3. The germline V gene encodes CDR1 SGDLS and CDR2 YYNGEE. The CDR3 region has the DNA TGTGCCAGCAGCGTAGCGGGGGGGATACAAGAGACCCAGTACTTC. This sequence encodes CASSVAGGIQETQYF.

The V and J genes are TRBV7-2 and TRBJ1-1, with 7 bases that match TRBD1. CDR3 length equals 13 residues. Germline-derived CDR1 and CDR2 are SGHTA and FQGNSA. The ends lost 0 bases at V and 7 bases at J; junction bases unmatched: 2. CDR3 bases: TGTGCCAGCAGCTTAGCCGGGACAGATGAAGCTTTCTTT. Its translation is CASSLAGTDEAFF.

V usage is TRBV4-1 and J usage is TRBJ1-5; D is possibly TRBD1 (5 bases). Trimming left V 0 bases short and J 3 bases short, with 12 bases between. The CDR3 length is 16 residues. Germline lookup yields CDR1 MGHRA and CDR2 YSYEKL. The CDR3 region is CASSQEDSSLNQPQHF. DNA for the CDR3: TGCGCCAGCAGCCAAGAAGACAGTTCTCTCAATCAGCCCCAGCATTTT.

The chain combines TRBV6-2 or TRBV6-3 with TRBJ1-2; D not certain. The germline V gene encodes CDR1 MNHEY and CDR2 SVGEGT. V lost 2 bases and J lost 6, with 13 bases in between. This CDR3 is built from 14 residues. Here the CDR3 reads CASSYGVSVDGYTF. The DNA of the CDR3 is TGTGCCAGCAGTTACGGGGTCTCAGTAGATGGCTACACCTTC.

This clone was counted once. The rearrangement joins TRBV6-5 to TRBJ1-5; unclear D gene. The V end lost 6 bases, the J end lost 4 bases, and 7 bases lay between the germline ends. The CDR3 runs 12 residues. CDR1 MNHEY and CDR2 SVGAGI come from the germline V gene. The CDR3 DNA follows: TGTGCCAGCAGGGCCGCAAATCAGCCCCAGCATTTT. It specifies CASRAANQPQHF.

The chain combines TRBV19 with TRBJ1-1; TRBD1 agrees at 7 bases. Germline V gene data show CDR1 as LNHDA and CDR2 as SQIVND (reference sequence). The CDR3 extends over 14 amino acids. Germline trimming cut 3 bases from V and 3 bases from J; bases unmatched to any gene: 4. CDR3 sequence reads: CASSMGQLDTEAFF. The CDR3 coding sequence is TGTGCCAGTAGTATGGGACAGCTAGACACTGAAGCTTTCTTT.

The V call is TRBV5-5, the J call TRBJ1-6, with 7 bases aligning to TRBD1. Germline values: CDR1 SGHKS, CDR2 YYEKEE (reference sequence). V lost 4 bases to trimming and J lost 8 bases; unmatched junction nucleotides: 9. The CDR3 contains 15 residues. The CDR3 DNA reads TGTGCCAGCAGCGCGGGAGAGGGGGCATATTCACCCCTCCACTTT. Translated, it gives CASSAGEGAYSPLHF.

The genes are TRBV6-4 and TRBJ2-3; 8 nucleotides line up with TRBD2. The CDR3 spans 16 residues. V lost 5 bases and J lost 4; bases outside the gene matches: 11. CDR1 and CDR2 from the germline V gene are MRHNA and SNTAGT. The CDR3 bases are TGTGCCAGCAGTCCCCAGGGGCTAGCGGGCGCAGATACGCAGTATTTT. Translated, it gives CASSPQGLAGADTQYF.

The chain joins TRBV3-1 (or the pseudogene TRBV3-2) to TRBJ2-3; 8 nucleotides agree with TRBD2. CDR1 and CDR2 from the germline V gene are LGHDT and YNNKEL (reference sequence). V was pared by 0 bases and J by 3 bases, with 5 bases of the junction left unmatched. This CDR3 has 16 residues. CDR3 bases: TGTGCCAGCAGCCAAGATGGGGGACTAGTAACAGATACGCAGTATTTT. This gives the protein CASSQDGGLVTDTQYF.

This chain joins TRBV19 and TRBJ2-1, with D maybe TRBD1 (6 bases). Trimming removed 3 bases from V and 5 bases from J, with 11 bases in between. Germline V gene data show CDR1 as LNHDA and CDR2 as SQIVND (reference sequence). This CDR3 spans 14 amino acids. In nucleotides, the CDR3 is TGTGCCAGTAGTATTTGGGGGCGTGACAATGAGCAGTTCTTC. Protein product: CASSIWGRDNEQFF.

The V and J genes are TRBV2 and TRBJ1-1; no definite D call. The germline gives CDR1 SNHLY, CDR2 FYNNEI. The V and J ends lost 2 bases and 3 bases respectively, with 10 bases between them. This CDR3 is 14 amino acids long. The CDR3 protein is CASSESRSDTEAFF. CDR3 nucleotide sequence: TGTGCCAGCAGTGAAAGCAGGTCGGACACTGAAGCTTTCTTT.

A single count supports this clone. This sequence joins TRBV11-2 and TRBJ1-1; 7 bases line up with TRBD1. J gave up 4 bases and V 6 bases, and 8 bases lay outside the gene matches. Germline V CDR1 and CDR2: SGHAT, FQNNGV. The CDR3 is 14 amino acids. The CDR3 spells CASRMTGLGTEAFF. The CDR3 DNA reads TGTGCCAGCAGAATGACAGGGTTGGGCACTGAAGCTTTCTTT.

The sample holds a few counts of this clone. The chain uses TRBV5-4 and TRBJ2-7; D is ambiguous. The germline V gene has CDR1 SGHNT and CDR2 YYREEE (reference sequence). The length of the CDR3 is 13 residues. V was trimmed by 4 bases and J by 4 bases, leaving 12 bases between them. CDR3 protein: CASSQNMGYEQYF. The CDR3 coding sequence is TGTGCCAGCAGCCAAAACATGGGGTACGAGCAGTACTTC.

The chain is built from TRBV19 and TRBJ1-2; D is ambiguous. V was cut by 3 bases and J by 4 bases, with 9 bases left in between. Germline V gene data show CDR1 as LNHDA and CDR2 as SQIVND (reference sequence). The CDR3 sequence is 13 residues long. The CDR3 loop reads CASSIPGAYGYTF. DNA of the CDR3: TGTGCCAGTAGTATCCCGGGTGCCTATGGCTACACCTTC.